These 21 T cell receptor beta chains were sequenced from one sample in a study of OX40 agonist ivuxolimab in advanced cancers. Sequencing used immunoSEQ multiplex PCR; TCRdb keeps in-frame clones, though not all of them. The sample has about 40,000 clones, 70% to 90% seen once. The input for sequencing was CD4+ or CD8+ T cells sorted from blood, taken in a trial of the OX40 agonist ivuxolimab. Receptors were obtained from an adult with an advanced solid tumor such as melanoma, head and neck, liver or kidney cancer.

The table lists this clone with a count of one. Within the sample, other DNA sequences also encode this same CDR3. This chain links TRBV2 with TRBJ1-2, with D perhaps matching TRBD1 (6 bases). The germline CDR1 and CDR2 sequences are SNHLY and FYNNEI. This CDR3 has 14 amino acids. Between the trimmed V and J ends, which lost 1 base and 7 bases, there was a span of 13 bases. DNA for the CDR3: TGTGCCAGCAGTGAAGATTCGGGGGGCGGTGGCTACACCTTC. Amino acid sequence: CASSEDSGGGGYTF.

This sequence joins TRBV7-2 and TRBJ2-7; 7 nucleotides agree with TRBD2. CDR3 length: 15 amino acids. The germline V gene has CDR1 SGHTA and CDR2 FQGNSA. The V segment lost 7 bases and the J segment 0 bases; nucleotides outside the gene matches: 9. The CDR3 loop is CASTTLGGASYEQYF. DNA for the CDR3: TGTGCCAGCACCACTCTGGGAGGGGCCTCCTACGAGCAGTACTTC.

The CDR3 is CATSPHRGLAGGPADTQYF. CDR3 in DNA: TGTGCCACCAGCCCTCATAGGGGACTAGCGGGGGGGCCCGCAGATACGCAGTATTTT. The rearrangement links TRBV15 to TRBJ2-3; TRBD2 aligns across 16 bases. Looked up from germline, CDR1 is LNHNV and CDR2 is YYDKDF (reference sequence). After removal of 5 bases from V and 4 bases from J, the junction contained 12 bases not matched to a gene. The CDR3 is 19 amino acids.

The chain recombines TRBV5-6 with TRBJ1-6; weak D call: TRBD1 (5 bases). Germline loops: CDR1 SGHDT, CDR2 YYEEEE. The CDR3 contains 12 residues. V lost 1 base to trimming and J lost 10 bases, with 6 bases between them. CDR3 loop: CASSLRGSPLHF. The DNA for the CDR3 is TGTGCCAGCAGCTTGAGGGGCTCACCCCTCCACTTT.

V usage is TRBV7-3 and J usage is TRBJ2-1, with 8 nucleotides matching TRBD2. This CDR3 is built from 17 residues. Germline CDR1 is SGHTA and CDR2 is FQGTGA. Trimming cost V 5 bases and J 10 bases; bases outside gene matches: 19. The CDR3 nucleotides read TGTGCCAGCAGCCTGAGCTCCCAAGCGGGAGATAGGAGCGAGCAGTTCTTC. It translates to CASSLSSQAGDRSEQFF.

The chain links TRBV4-1 to TRBJ2-1, with TRBD2 matching over 7 bases. The CDR3 has 14 amino acids. Trimming cost V 1 base and J 10 bases; bases outside gene matches: 7. Germline V CDR1 and CDR2: MGHRA, YSYEKL. CDR3 residues: CASSQGAGEREQFF. The CDR3 bases are TGCGCCAGCAGCCAAGGGGCGGGGGAGAGGGAGCAGTTCTTC.

The chain is built from TRBV6-1 and TRBJ1-2, with D possibly TRBD1 on 5 matching bases. The V gene's germline CDR1 is MNHNS and CDR2 SASEGT. The V gene lost 8 bases and the J gene lost 2 bases, with 6 bases spanning the gap. The CDR3 extends over 11 amino acids. This chain's CDR3 is CASQGNYGYTF. CDR3 DNA sequence: TGTGCCAGCCAGGGCAACTATGGCTACACCTTC.

The chain recombines TRBV5-6 with TRBJ1-6, with D uncertain. The V and J ends lost 1 base and 7 bases respectively, with 15 bases between them. This CDR3 has 16 residues. Looked up from germline, CDR1 is SGHDT and CDR2 is YYEEEE. CDR3 region: CASSLMDAGPNSPLHF. The CDR3 bases are TGTGCCAGCAGCTTGATGGATGCTGGGCCGAATTCACCCCTCCACTTT.

The chain recombines TRBV7-9 with TRBJ2-1; D uncertain. V lost 1 base and J 2 bases, leaving 9 bases between the germline ends. The CDR3 has 15 residues. Germline CDR1 and CDR2: SEHNR and FQNEAQ (reference sequence). CDR3 region: CASSLVSGPYNEQFF. CDR3 coding DNA: TGTGCCAGCAGCTTAGTCTCAGGTCCCTACAATGAGCAGTTCTTC.

This clone was found a few times. This chain connects TRBV18 to TRBJ1-1; D ambiguous. Germline V gene sequence: CDR1 KGHSH, CDR2 LQKENI. V lost 0 bases and J lost 2, with 4 bases in between. This CDR3 comprises 13 residues. CDR3 loop: CASSPPLNTEAFF. CDR3 DNA sequence: TGTGCCAGCTCACCACCGCTAAACACTGAAGCTTTCTTT.

The chain links TRBV7-2 to TRBJ2-1; D may be TRBD2 (6 bases). The CDR3 length is 16 residues. V shed 4 bases and J shed 4 bases, with 17 bases lying between them. CDR1 is SGHTA, CDR2 FQGNSA, per germline. This chain's CDR3 is CASSSPGRDIYNEQFF. The CDR3 nucleotides are TGTGCCAGCAGCTCCCCGGGGCGGGATATATACAATGAGCAGTTCTTC.

This clone was seen only once. The V and J genes are TRBV7-3 and TRBJ1-5; D perhaps matches TRBD1 (5 bases). Looked up from germline, CDR1 is SGHTA and CDR2 is FQGTGA. Trimming cost V 8 bases and J 4 bases, with 21 bases left between them. CDR3 length: 16 residues. The CDR3 region is CASGRQKGLVNQPQHF. The CDR3 DNA follows: TGTGCCAGCGGAAGACAGAAGGGTTTAGTTAATCAGCCCCAGCATTTT.

This clone has a single count. The rearrangement uses TRBV28 and TRBJ1-5; maybe TRBD1 (5 bases). CDR1 and CDR2 from the germline V gene are MDHEN and SYDVKM. With 7 bases removed from V and 4 bases from J, the gap between germline ends came to 14 bases. The CDR3 totals 14 residues. The CDR3 DNA reads as TGTGCCAGCATAGGAGGGGATTTTAATCAGCCCCAGCATTTT. It yields the protein CASIGGDFNQPQHF.

The J gene is TRBJ2-3, the V gene TRBV19; 14 bases are a match to TRBD2. With 5 bases clipped from V and 3 bases from J, the junction kept 4 bases outside the gene matches. CDR1 and CDR2 (germline): LNHDA, SQIVND (reference sequence). The CDR3 is 16 amino acids. The CDR3 spells CASSGGLAGATDTQYF. CDR3 coding DNA: TGTGCCAGTAGTGGGGGACTAGCGGGAGCTACAGATACGCAGTATTTT.

Comment on this clone: Other DNA sequences in the same sample also yield this CDR3. The chain has TRBV7-9 and TRBJ2-3; D ambiguous. CDR1 is SEHNR and CDR2 is FQNEAQ in the germline V gene (reference sequence). Trimming took 5 bases from V and 1 from J, leaving 4 bases between them. This CDR3 spans 12 amino acids. In nucleotides, the CDR3 is TGTGCCAGCAGCCTAGGCACAGATACGCAGTATTTT. Amino acid sequence: CASSLGTDTQYF.

The chain couples TRBV9 to TRBJ1-2, with D perhaps matching TRBD1 (5 bases). V lost 0 bases and J 3 bases, leaving 9 bases between the germline ends. This CDR3 is 14 amino acids long. Germline CDR1 SGDLS, CDR2 YYNGEE. The CDR3 DNA is TGTGCCAGCAGCGTAGGAGGGGCGGACTATGGCTACACCTTC. It yields the protein CASSVGGADYGYTF.

The chain couples TRBV30 to TRBJ2-1; 11 bases fit TRBD2. V shed 1 base and J 7 bases; nucleotides not matched to a gene: 9. The length of the CDR3 is 16 residues. The V gene's germline CDR1 is GTSNPN and CDR2 SVGIG (reference sequence). The CDR3 DNA follows: TGTGCCTGGAGTGCCAAAACTAGCGGGAGAAGAAATGAGCAGTTCTTC. As protein: CAWSAKTSGRRNEQFF.

CDR3 in DNA: TGTGCCAGCTCACGGCGGGGAGGAGGGGAGACCCAGTACTTC. Its translation is CASSRRGGGETQYF. The chain has TRBV18 and TRBJ2-5, with a possible D match to TRBD2 (6 bases). Germline CDR1 reads KGHSH; CDR2 reads LQKENI. This CDR3 spans 14 amino acids. The V end was cut by 4 bases, the J end by 5 bases, with 14 bases between.

This rearrangement joins TRBV5-1 to TRBJ1-2; 11 bases match TRBD1. The CDR3 is 14 residues long. V lost 4 bases, J lost 4 bases, and 3 bases stayed unmatched. Per the germline V gene, CDR1 is SGHRS and CDR2 is YFSETQ. In DNA form, the CDR3 reads TGCGCCAGCAGCCCCGGGACAGGGGGCTATGGCTACACCTTC. Translation: CASSPGTGGYGYTF.

V gene TRBV9 combines with J gene TRBJ2-5; 7 bases fit TRBD2. Germline values: CDR1 SGDLS, CDR2 YYNGEE. CDR3 length: 16 amino acids. Trimming cost V 0 bases and J 1 base; bases outside gene matches: 6. The CDR3 DNA is TGTGCCAGCAGCGTAGCTACAGCGGGATCCCAAGAGACCCAGTACTTC. Protein product: CASSVATAGSQETQYF.

CDR3 amino acids: CASSSIGTGYGEQFF. As DNA, the CDR3 is TGTGCCAGCAGCTCCATAGGGACAGGGTATGGTGAGCAGTTCTTC. The rearrangement joins TRBV28 to TRBJ2-1; TRBD1 agrees at 9 bases. CDR3 length: 15 amino acids. With V trimmed by 6 bases and J by 9 bases, 12 bases remained unmatched. From germline, CDR1 is MDHEN and CDR2 SYDVKM.